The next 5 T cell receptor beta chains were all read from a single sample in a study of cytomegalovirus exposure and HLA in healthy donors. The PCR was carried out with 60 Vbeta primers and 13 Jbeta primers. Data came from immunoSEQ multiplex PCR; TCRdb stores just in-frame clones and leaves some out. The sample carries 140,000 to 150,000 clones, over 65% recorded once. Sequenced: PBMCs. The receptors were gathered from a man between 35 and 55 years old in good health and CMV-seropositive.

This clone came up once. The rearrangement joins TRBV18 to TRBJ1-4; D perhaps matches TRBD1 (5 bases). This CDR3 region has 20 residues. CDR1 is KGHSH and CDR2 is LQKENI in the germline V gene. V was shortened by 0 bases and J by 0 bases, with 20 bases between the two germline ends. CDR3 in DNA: TGTGCCAGCTCACCACCGTTTACGGGGGGGAAGGATGCAACTAATGAAAAACTGTTTTTT. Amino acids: CASSPPFTGGKDATNEKLFF.

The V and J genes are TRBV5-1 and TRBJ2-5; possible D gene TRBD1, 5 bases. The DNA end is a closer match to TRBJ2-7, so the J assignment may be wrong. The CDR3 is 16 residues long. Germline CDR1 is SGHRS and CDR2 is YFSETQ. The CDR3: CASSLDPGMSSYEQYF. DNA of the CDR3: TGCGCCAGCAGCTTGGATCCAGGGATGAGCTCCTACGAGCAGTACTTC.

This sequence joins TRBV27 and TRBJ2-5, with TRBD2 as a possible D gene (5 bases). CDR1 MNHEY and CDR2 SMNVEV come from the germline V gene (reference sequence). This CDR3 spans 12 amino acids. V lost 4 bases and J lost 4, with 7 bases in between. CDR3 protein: CASSYGGETQYF. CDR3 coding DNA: TGTGCCAGCAGTTACGGAGGAGAGACCCAGTACTTC.

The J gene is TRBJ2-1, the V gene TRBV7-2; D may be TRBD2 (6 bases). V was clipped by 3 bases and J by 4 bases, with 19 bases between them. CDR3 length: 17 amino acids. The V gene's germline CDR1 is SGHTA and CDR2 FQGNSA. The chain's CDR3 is CASSLLLATPSYNEQFF. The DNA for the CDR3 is TGTGCCAGCAGCTTGCTTCTAGCGACCCCTTCTTACAATGAGCAGTTCTTC.

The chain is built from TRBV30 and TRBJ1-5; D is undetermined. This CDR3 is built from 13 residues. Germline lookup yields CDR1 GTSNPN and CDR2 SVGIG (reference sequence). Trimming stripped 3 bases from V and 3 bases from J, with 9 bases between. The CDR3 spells CAWSPGINQPQHF. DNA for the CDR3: TGTGCCTGGAGCCCGGGTATCAATCAGCCCCAGCATTTT.